The clone carrying this T cell receptor (beta chain) was seen a handful of times. As yet, its antigen is unknown. The source of the sample is a study of cytomegalovirus exposure and HLA in healthy donors. Study-wide points: Some highly shared sequence variants likely arose as a pipeline artifact. Diagnosis of cytomegalovirus status made by the classifier reportedly showed high specificity and sensitivity. Presence/absence comparisons presumed near-even sequencing depth among donors.

Germline CDR1 is SGHRS and CDR2 is YFSETQ. V lost 3 bases and J lost 6; bases outside the gene matches: 4. The CDR3 runs 15 residues. PCR used 60 Vbeta primers and 13 Jbeta primers. This table comes from immunoSEQ multiplex PCR, and its TCRdb copy is limited to in-frame clones, with some not included. The sample consists of more than 130,000 clones, around 77% of them appearing once. The chain recombines TRBV5-1 with TRBJ2-1; TRBD2 aligns across 12 bases. The sequenced sample consisted of PBMCs. This TCR derives from a man aged 25-45 years in good health and CMV-seronegative. The DNA for the CDR3 is TGCGCCAGCAGCTCGGGACTAGCGGGCATCAATGAGCAGTTCTTC. Protein product: CASSSGLAGINEQFF.